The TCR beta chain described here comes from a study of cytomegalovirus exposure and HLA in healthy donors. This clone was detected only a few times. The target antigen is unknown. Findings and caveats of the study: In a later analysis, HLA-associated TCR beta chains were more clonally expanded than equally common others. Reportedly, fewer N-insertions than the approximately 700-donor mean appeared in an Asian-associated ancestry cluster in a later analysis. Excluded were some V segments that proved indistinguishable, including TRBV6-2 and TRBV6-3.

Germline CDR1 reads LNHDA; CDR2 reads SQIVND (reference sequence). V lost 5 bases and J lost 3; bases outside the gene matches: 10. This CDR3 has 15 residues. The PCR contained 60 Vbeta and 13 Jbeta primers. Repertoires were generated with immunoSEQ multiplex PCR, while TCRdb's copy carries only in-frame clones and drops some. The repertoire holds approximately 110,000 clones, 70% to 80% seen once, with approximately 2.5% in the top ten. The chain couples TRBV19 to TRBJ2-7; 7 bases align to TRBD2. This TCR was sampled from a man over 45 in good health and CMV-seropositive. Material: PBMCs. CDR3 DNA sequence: TGTGCCAGTAGTCTGGCCGGGGGGAGCTTCTACGAGCAGTACTTC. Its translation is CASSLAGGSFYEQYF.